Presented here are 30 T cell receptor beta chains from one specimen sequenced in a study of blood T cells in healthy people across ages. Primed by a sample-barcoded 5' primer and a J-beta primer mix, a second PCR proceeded for about 6 to 11 cycles. TCRdb re-called the 5' RACE reads through MiXCR, storing one row per CDR3 protein. The sample includes 1.5 million to 1.9 million distinct CDR3 sequences, around 40% of them seen just once. Sample: blood. These receptors all come from a woman under 30 in good health.

This clonotype occurred a few times. The chain is built from TRBV20-1 and TRBJ2-1, with D perhaps assigned TRBD1 or TRBD2 (5 bases each). Germline CDR1 is DFQATT and CDR2 is SNEGSKA (reference sequence). The CDR3 loop spans 13 amino acids. With 5 bases removed from V and 9 bases from J, the gap between germline ends came to 17 bases. For the CDR3, the DNA is TGCAGTGCTCCAAGGGACCTAGCCGCTGAGCAGTTCTTC. Its translation: CSAPRDLAAEQFF.

This rearrangement joins TRBV6-2 or TRBV6-3 to TRBJ2-3, with 8 bases matching TRBD2. CDR1 and CDR2 from the germline V gene are MNHEY and SVGEGT. This CDR3 is built from 15 residues. V trimming: 6 bases; J trimming: 0 bases; junction bases outside the gene matches: 5. The CDR3 spells CASSKGLVSTDTQYF. CDR3 coding DNA: TGTGCCAGCAGCAAGGGACTAGTGAGCACAGATACGCAGTATTTT.

This clonotype was picked up a small number of times. The chain carries TRBV27 and TRBJ2-1, with a weak D call TRBD2 (5 bases). This CDR3 spans 20 amino acids. CDR1 is MNHEY and CDR2 is SMNVEV in the germline V gene (reference sequence). Trimming stripped 5 bases from V and 1 base from J, with 27 bases between. CDR3 sequence reads: CASSPFSSPRRRGSYNEQFF. CDR3 DNA sequence: TGTGCCAGCAGTCCATTCTCCTCCCCGAGGAGGAGAGGGTCCTACAATGAGCAGTTCTTC.

J is TRBJ1-6 and V is TRBV20-1; 9 nucleotides match TRBD1. Trimming removed 6 bases from V and 6 bases from J; junction bases left unmatched: 3. Germline CDR1 and CDR2: DFQATT and SNEGSKA (reference sequence). CDR3 length: 13 amino acids. CDR3 DNA: TGCAGTGCCCCGACAGGGGGTAATTCACCCCTCCACTTT. Protein product: CSAPTGGNSPLHF.

This clonotype occurred a few times. This rearrangement joins TRBV4-1 to TRBJ1-1, with TRBD1 matching over 9 bases. The CDR3 runs to 15 residues. V lost 0 bases and J lost 5; bases outside the gene matches: 4. In germline, CDR1 is MGHRA, CDR2 YSYEKL. The CDR3 DNA reads as TGCGCCAGCAGCCAAGACGGGACAGGGAGAACTGAAGCTTTCTTT. This sequence encodes CASSQDGTGRTEAFF.

There are a few counts of this clonotype. The V and J genes are TRBV10-3 and TRBJ2-7, with a weak D call TRBD1 (5 bases). Germline assignment: CDR1 ENHRY and CDR2 SYGVKD. The CDR3 is 14 amino acids. V lost 0 bases and J 5 bases, leaving 11 bases between the germline ends. CDR3 sequence: CAISESQGEDEQYF. The CDR3 DNA follows: TGTGCCATCAGTGAGTCCCAGGGTGAGGACGAGCAGTACTTC.

Only a few counts were recorded for this clonotype. This chain uses TRBV4-3 with TRBJ2-1; no definite D call. Trimming removed 4 bases at V and 5 bases at J, with 21 bases between. Germline CDR1 and CDR2: LGHNA and YSLEER. This CDR3 has 17 residues. The CDR3 bases are TGCGCCAGCAGCCTACGGCGAGAAGACGGGCTCCACAATGAGCAGTTCTTC. Protein product: CASSLRREDGLHNEQFF.

The chain has TRBV20-1 and TRBJ2-2, with TRBD2 matching 7 bases. The CDR3 contains 14 residues. The V and J ends lost 0 bases and 8 bases, in that order; junction bases with no gene match: 6. Germline CDR1 DFQATT, CDR2 SNEGSKA (reference sequence). The CDR3 region has the DNA TGCAGTGCTAGAGAGGGGAGGGTGCTGGGGGAGCTGTTTTTT. This gives the protein CSAREGRVLGELFF.

This clonotype was seen only once. The chain links TRBV7-2 to TRBJ2-1, with D tentatively TRBD1 or TRBD2 (5 bases each). Germline-derived CDR1 and CDR2 are SGHTA and FQGNSA. V lost 1 base and J 13 bases, leaving 20 bases between the germline ends. The CDR3 has 15 amino acids. The DNA for the CDR3 is TGTGCCAGCAGCTTAGACAGTGGGGCGGAGGAGACCCAGTTCTTC. Translation gives CASSLDSGAEETQFF.

The chain joins TRBV5-1 to TRBJ2-2, with 13 nucleotides matching TRBD2. CDR1 and CDR2 from the germline V gene are SGHRS and YFSETQ. J lost 0 bases, V lost 1 base, and 3 bases had no gene match. The CDR3 length is 18 residues. The CDR3 nucleotides are TGCGCCAGCAGCTTGCGGGGGACTAGCGGGACGAACACCGGGGAGCTGTTTTTT. This sequence encodes CASSLRGTSGTNTGELFF.

V gene TRBV15 combines with J gene TRBJ1-1, with D possibly matching TRBD1 (6 bases). This CDR3 contains 15 residues. Trimming pared 0 bases from V and 4 bases from J, leaving 12 bases between. Germline lookup yields CDR1 LNHNV and CDR2 YYDKDF (reference sequence). In DNA, the CDR3 is TGTGCCACCAGCAGAGACAGGGGACGAGGCACTGAAGCTTTCTTT. Translating it yields CATSRDRGRGTEAFF.

V gene TRBV7-2 combines with J gene TRBJ1-5, with 7 positions matching TRBD1. Germline trimming cut 1 base from V and 3 bases from J; bases unmatched to any gene: 12. Germline-derived CDR1 and CDR2 are SGHTA and FQGNSA. The CDR3 spans 18 residues. For the CDR3, the DNA is TGTGCCAGCAGCTTAGGATTTACTGCGGGACAGCTCAATCAGCCCCAGCATTTT. It specifies CASSLGFTAGQLNQPQHF.

This clonotype was detected only a few times. V and J are TRBV6-1 and TRBJ2-3; D possibly corresponds to TRBD2 (7 bases). The V gene lost 2 bases and the J gene lost 0 bases, with 12 bases spanning the gap. The CDR3 consists of 16 residues. The germline CDR1 and CDR2 sequences are MNHNS and SASEGT. The DNA of the CDR3 is TGTGCCAGCAGTGAATGGGGGGGCGCTAGCACAGATACGCAGTATTTT. Translation gives CASSEWGGASTDTQYF.

The genes are TRBV28 and TRBJ2-7; TRBD1 matches 10 bases. The CDR3 contains 14 residues. The junction had 5 bases not matched to a gene; V was cut back by 5 bases and J by 4 bases. CDR1 and CDR2 (germline): MDHEN, SYDVKM. The CDR3 reads CASSRGDRGYEQYF. The CDR3 coding sequence is TGTGCCAGCAGTAGGGGGGACAGGGGTTACGAGCAGTACTTC.

This clonotype has ten or more counts. The chain combines TRBV2 with TRBJ1-2; 8 bases align to TRBD1. The CDR3 runs 16 residues. The V segment lost 6 bases and the J segment 4 bases; nucleotides outside the gene matches: 13. The germline V gene encodes CDR1 SNHLY and CDR2 FYNNEI. CDR3 loop: CASRKGGQGFLYGYTF. CDR3 bases: TGTGCCAGCAGGAAGGGTGGACAGGGCTTCCTCTATGGCTACACCTTC.

V usage is TRBV28 and J usage is TRBJ2-1, with TRBD2 identical over 7 bases. CDR1 and CDR2 from the germline V gene are MDHEN and SYDVKM. V lost 2 bases, J lost 7 bases, and 8 bases stayed unmatched. The length of the CDR3 is 15 residues. CDR3 amino acids: CASSLGGSLRNEQFF. DNA of the CDR3: TGTGCCAGCAGTTTAGGCGGGAGCTTAAGGAATGAGCAGTTCTTC. The entire variable domain, with the rest obtained from reference TRBV28 and TRBJ2-1, is as follows: DVKVTQSSRYLVKRTGEKVFLECVQDMDHENMFWYRQDPGLGLRLIYFSYDVKMKEKGDIPEGYSVSREKKERFSLILESASTNQTSMYLCASSLGGSLRNEQFFGPGTRLTVL.

This clonotype was detected many times. The chain joins TRBV28 to TRBJ2-7; D not certain. This CDR3 has 12 residues. Per germline, CDR1 MDHEN and CDR2 SYDVKM. V shed 6 bases and J shed 3 bases, with 9 bases lying between them. In DNA, the CDR3 is TGTGCCAGCAGAGGTCTCGTCTACGAGCAGTACTTC. As protein: CASRGLVYEQYF.

The V gene is TRBV19, the J gene TRBJ2-3; 8 nucleotides match TRBD1. Germline V gene sequence: CDR1 LNHDA, CDR2 SQIVND (reference sequence). V was pared by 6 bases and J by 3 bases, with 8 bases of the junction left unmatched. The CDR3 extends over 15 amino acids. The CDR3 loop is CASSPGGVTTDTQYF. The CDR3 DNA reads TGTGCCAGTAGCCCAGGGGGCGTAACGACAGATACGCAGTATTTT. Full variable domain (remainder filled in from reference TRBV19 and TRBJ2-3): DGGITQSPKYLFRKEGQNVTLSCEQNLNHDAMYWYRQDPGQGLRLIYYSQIVNDFQKGDIAEGYSVSREKKESFPLTVTSAQKNPTAFYLCASSPGGVTTDTQYFGPGTRLTVL.

This chain links TRBV6-1 with TRBJ1-5; possible D gene TRBD1, 5 bases. Germline CDR1 is MNHNS and CDR2 is SASEGT. Trimming cost V 7 bases and J 0 bases, with 13 bases left between them. The CDR3 is 15 residues long. This CDR3 is CASTYGGYSNQPQHF. In nucleotides, the CDR3 is TGTGCCAGCACCTATGGGGGGTATAGCAATCAGCCCCAGCATTTT.

The chain is built from TRBV12-3 or TRBV12-4 and TRBJ2-4; 9 positions agree with TRBD2. The ends lost 7 bases at V and 1 base at J; junction bases unmatched: 8. The CDR3 is 16 amino acids. CDR3 sequence reads: CASTRLAETAKNIQYF. The DNA of the CDR3 is TGTGCCAGCACCAGACTAGCGGAGACCGCCAAAAACATTCAGTACTTC.

The chain couples TRBV5-1 to TRBJ2-4, with a tentative D call TRBD2 (6 bases). The tail of the sequence fits TRBJ2-5 better, so the J call may be wrong. There are 14 residues in the CDR3. The germline gives CDR1 SGHRS, CDR2 YFSETQ. The CDR3 loop reads CASSRRAGLETQYF. The CDR3 region has the DNA TGCGCCAGCAGCCGGAGGGCAGGGTTAGAGACCCAGTACTTC.

This clonotype was seen repeatedly, ten times or more. This chain links TRBV29-1 with TRBJ2-7; a weak D match, TRBD1 (5 bases). Germline CDR1 SQVTM, CDR2 ANQGSEA. Trimming left V 6 bases short and J 1 base short, with 13 bases between. CDR3 length equals 13 residues. The CDR3 sequence is CSVPSTESYEQYF. In nucleotides, the CDR3 is TGCAGCGTACCGTCGACAGAATCCTACGAGCAGTACTTC.

The V and J genes are TRBV27 and TRBJ2-7; 7 positions agree with TRBD2. CDR1 and CDR2 from the germline V gene are MNHEY and SMNVEV (reference sequence). Unmatched junction bases numbered 11, after V lost 6 bases and J lost 3 bases. This CDR3 contains 15 residues. This chain's CDR3 is CASREPGLHFYEQYF. The DNA for the CDR3 is TGTGCCAGCAGGGAACCGGGACTACATTTCTACGAGCAGTACTTC.

The V gene is TRBV27, the J gene TRBJ1-6, with D unclear. Germline V lookup: CDR1 MNHEY, CDR2 SMNVEV (reference sequence). The CDR3 has 16 residues. Trimming removed 4 bases at V and 8 bases at J, with 18 bases between. Here the CDR3 reads CASSSYREKYYSPLHF. The DNA of the CDR3 is TGTGCCAGCAGTTCCTACAGAGAGAAATACTATTCACCCCTCCACTTT.

This sequence joins TRBV6-2 or TRBV6-3 and TRBJ2-2, with D unclear. CDR1 MNHEY and CDR2 SVGEGT come from the germline V gene. The CDR3 has 15 amino acids. V lost 6 bases, J lost 5 bases, and 16 bases lay in between. The CDR3 DNA reads as TGTGCCAGCAGAGGTAATCAGCTTATGACCGGGGAGCTGTTTTTT. Protein sequence: CASRGNQLMTGELFF.

This chain links TRBV27 with TRBJ1-4; 9 bases align to TRBD1. The CDR3 covers 14 residues. J was trimmed by 8 bases and V by 4 bases; bases with no gene match: 5. Germline CDR1 MNHEY, CDR2 SMNVEV (reference sequence). The DNA for the CDR3 is TGTGCCAGCAGTTCACAGGGGGCAGGCGAAAAACTGTTTTTT. Encoded protein: CASSSQGAGEKLFF. Complete variable domain (other parts from reference TRBV27 and TRBJ1-4): EAQVTQNPRYLITVTGKKLTVTCSQNMNHEYMSWYRQDPGLGLRQIYYSMNVEVTDKGDVPEGYKVSRKEKRNFPLILESPSPNQTSLYFCASSSQGAGEKLFFGSGTQLSVL.

About this clonotype: This could be a read error, since a much larger clone is one nucleotide away. The chain joins TRBV12-3 or TRBV12-4 to TRBJ2-4; TRBD1 or TRBD2 may be the D gene (6 bases each). The CDR3 covers 14 residues. The chain's CDR3 is CVSSPDSGRDIQYF. CDR3 sequence (DNA): TGTGTCAGCAGTCCGGACAGCGGGCGGGACATTCAGTACTTC.

This clonotype showed up just a few times. The V and J genes are TRBV20-1 and TRBJ1-2; unclear D gene. The CDR3 length is 15 residues. V lost 0 bases and J 2 bases, leaving 13 bases between the germline ends. CDR1 is DFQATT and CDR2 is SNEGSKA in the germline V gene (reference sequence). The CDR3: CSARDGGSPNYGYTF. CDR3 DNA: TGCAGTGCTAGAGATGGCGGCTCACCCAACTATGGCTACACCTTC.

This chain joins TRBV3-1 and TRBJ2-5, with 8 bases that match TRBD1. Germline V gives CDR1 LGHDT, CDR2 YNNKEL (reference sequence). The CDR3 is 14 residues long. The trim removed 4 bases at V and 5 bases at J, leaving 6 bases unmatched. CDR3 in DNA: TGTGCCAGCAGCCGACGACAGGGGTTGGAGACCCAGTACTTC. Translating it yields CASSRRQGLETQYF.

This clonotype came up a few times. This chain connects TRBV29-1 to TRBJ2-2; D unclear. Trimming left V 4 bases short and J 5 bases short, with 5 bases between. This CDR3 is built from 11 residues. Looked up from germline, CDR1 is SQVTM and CDR2 is ANQGSEA. CDR3: CSVGTTGELFF. The CDR3, as DNA: TGCAGCGTTGGAACTACCGGGGAGCTGTTTTTT.